The 19 T cell receptor beta chains presented below share a single source sample, sequenced in a study of blood T cell repertoires in COVID-19 (dated by TCRdb to 2018 to 2020). Libraries were made using the immunoSEQ multiplex PCR assay. The source is immuneACCESS, and TCRdb retained only in-frame sequences with V and J called. Part of the clones is not carried over; for the studies checked, unresolved V genes explain less than half of this, and the remainder is unexplained. The sample contains about 230,000 clones, over 80% of them found a single time. The top ten clones comprise roughly 27% of the sample. The sequencing sample was made of peripheral blood. The receptors derive from a man aged 35 to 55 with acute or convalescent COVID-19.

The chain recombines TRBV6-1 with TRBJ2-1, with a possible D match to TRBD2 (6 bases). The V gene's germline CDR1 is MNHNS and CDR2 SASEGT. The V and J ends lost 1 base and 3 bases respectively, with 7 bases between them. The CDR3 is made up of 14 amino acids. Here the CDR3 reads CASSEGLDYNEQFF. CDR3 nucleotide sequence: TGTGCCAGCAGTGAAGGACTAGACTACAATGAGCAGTTCTTC.

This clone was seen a single time. V is TRBV4-3 and J is TRBJ2-1, with 9 nucleotides matching TRBD2. V lost 1 base and J lost 0; bases outside the gene matches: 7. The CDR3 spans 18 residues. Germline lookup yields CDR1 LGHNA and CDR2 YSLEER. CDR3 protein: CASSQVWAGGSSYNEQFF. The CDR3, as DNA: TGCGCCAGCAGCCAAGTTTGGGCGGGAGGGAGCTCCTACAATGAGCAGTTCTTC.

This clone was seen a few times. The rearrangement joins TRBV15 to TRBJ2-7; D might be TRBD2 (5 bases). Germline loops: CDR1 LNHNV, CDR2 YYDKDF (reference sequence). V dropped 0 bases and J dropped 2 bases, with 14 bases sitting between them. The CDR3 covers 16 residues. CDR3 bases: TGTGCCACCAGCAGAGATTACGGGATTCCACCCTACGAGCAGTACTTC. Its translation is CATSRDYGIPPYEQYF. Drawing the rest from reference TRBV15 and TRBJ2-7, the complete variable domain is DAMVIQNPRYQVTQFGKPVTLSCSQTLNHNVMYWYQQKSSQAPKLLFHYYDKDFNNEADTPDNFQSRRPNTSFCFLDIRSPGLGDTAMYLCATSRDYGIPPYEQYFGPGTRLTVT.

The rearrangement joins TRBV5-1 to TRBJ1-6; D call uncertain. The CDR3 spans 15 residues. Trimming stripped 4 bases from V and 3 bases from J, with 11 bases between. Germline V gives CDR1 SGHRS, CDR2 YFSETQ. The CDR3 loop reads CASSPEGVYNSPLHF. The CDR3 region has the DNA TGCGCCAGCAGCCCAGAAGGAGTCTATAATTCACCCCTCCACTTT.

This clone was observed a handful of times. The chain uses TRBV28 and TRBJ1-1; D not resolved. The CDR3 has 13 amino acids. Trimming pared 4 bases from V and 12 bases from J, leaving 18 bases between. Germline V CDR1 and CDR2: MDHEN, SYDVKM. The CDR3 here is CASSYYGKTGTFF. Here the CDR3 DNA reads TGTGCCAGCAGTTATTACGGGAAGACTGGGACTTTCTTT.

The rearrangement links TRBV4-3 to TRBJ1-1; 10 bases are shared with TRBD1. The CDR3 is made up of 13 amino acids. V dropped 3 bases and J dropped 6; count of bases not matched to a gene: 1. Germline V lookup: CDR1 LGHNA, CDR2 YSLEER. CDR3 sequence reads: CASSQDRGAEAFF. DNA for the CDR3: TGCGCCAGCAGCCAGGACAGGGGGGCTGAAGCTTTCTTT.

This clone was detected a few times. DNA of the CDR3: TGTGCCAGCTCATCCGACAGGGTGAGAGGAAACACCATATATTTT. Translation gives CASSSDRVRGNTIYF. The chain recombines TRBV18 with TRBJ1-3, with 7 bases fitting TRBD1. Germline CDR1 reads KGHSH; CDR2 reads LQKENI. The CDR3 totals 15 residues. Trimming removed 5 bases from V and 4 bases from J; junction bases left unmatched: 8.

V is TRBV5-1 and J is TRBJ2-6, with D possibly being TRBD1 (6 bases). Trimming removed 6 bases from V and 0 bases from J, with 16 bases in between. CDR3 length: 17 amino acids. Looked up from germline, CDR1 is SGHRS and CDR2 is YFSETQ. DNA of the CDR3: TGCGCCAGCACCCCCAGACAGGACCTCTCTGGGGCCAACGTCCTGACTTTC. Its protein is CASTPRQDLSGANVLTF.

The chain links TRBV19 to TRBJ2-2; D might be TRBD2 (7 bases). The CDR3 runs 16 residues. V was trimmed by 6 bases and J by 1 base, leaving 15 bases between them. Per germline, CDR1 LNHDA and CDR2 SQIVND (reference sequence). The CDR3 here is CASSPGGPLNTGELFF. The CDR3 bases are TGTGCCAGTAGCCCCGGGGGGCCTCTGAACACCGGGGAGCTGTTTTTT.

This chain joins TRBV12-2 and TRBJ1-4; the D call in the table, TRBD1, was not verified against the DNA. TRBV12-2 is tagged as a pseudogene. This CDR3 contains 15 residues. CDR3 sequence: CASRLAQIKNEKLFF. Here the CDR3 DNA reads TGTGCAAGTCGCTTAGCCCAGATCAAGAATGAAAAACTGTTTTTT.

The chain couples TRBV6-1 to TRBJ2-5; no reliable D call. Trimming took off 3 bases at V and 1 base at J, with 12 bases between the two ends. CDR3 length: 15 residues. Germline V gene data show CDR1 as MNHNS and CDR2 as SASEGT. CDR3 DNA sequence: TGTGCCAGCAGTGAGACTTGGCGGAGCCAAGAGACCCAGTACTTC. Its protein is CASSETWRSQETQYF.

The gene calls are TRBV5-1 and TRBJ2-3; D perhaps matches TRBD1 (6 bases). The CDR3 is 14 residues long. Trimming shortened V by 2 bases and J by 3 bases, and 10 bases separated the two germline ends. CDR1 SGHRS and CDR2 YFSETQ come from the germline V gene. CDR3 sequence (DNA): TGCGCCAGCAGCTTTGGACAGAAGACAGATACGCAGTATTTT. Translated: CASSFGQKTDTQYF.

The genes are TRBV3-1 (or the pseudogene TRBV3-2) and TRBJ2-5; 14 bases are shared with TRBD2. J lost 5 bases, V lost 0 bases, and 11 bases had no gene match. Germline CDR1 LGHDT, CDR2 YNNKEL (reference sequence). This CDR3 spans 19 amino acids. The CDR3 is CASSQDMIGLAGGQETQYF. CDR3 DNA: TGTGCCAGCAGCCAAGATATGATCGGACTAGCGGGAGGTCAGGAGACCCAGTACTTC.

The chain links TRBV18 to TRBJ2-5; 8 positions match TRBD1. The CDR3 totals 13 residues. Germline assignment: CDR1 KGHSH and CDR2 LQKENI. J was trimmed by 4 bases and V by 5 bases; bases with no gene match: 3. CDR3 nucleotide sequence: TGTGCCAGCTCAGCCGGACAGGGAGAGACCCAGTACTTC. This gives the protein CASSAGQGETQYF.

Only a few counts were recorded for this clone. The rearrangement links TRBV20-1 to TRBJ1-2, with D unclear. The ends were cut back, 5 bases at V and 8 bases at J, with 9 bases in the middle. The CDR3 spans 10 residues. The germline V gene encodes CDR1 DFQATT and CDR2 SNEGSKA (reference sequence). This CDR3 reads CSAGTEGYTF. CDR3 nucleotide sequence: TGCAGTGCTGGAACGGAGGGCTACACCTTC.

V and J are TRBV20-1 and TRBJ2-3; D unresolved. The CDR3 is 10 amino acids. Germline loops: CDR1 DFQATT, CDR2 SNEGSKA (reference sequence). Trimming left V 5 bases short and J 6 bases short, with 6 bases between. CDR3 sequence: CSALGDTQYF. The CDR3 DNA reads TGCAGTGCTCTCGGGGATACGCAGTATTTT.

The chain has TRBV18 and TRBJ2-3; no clear D. The CDR3 length is 15 residues. Germline loops: CDR1 KGHSH, CDR2 LQKENI. V lost 3 bases and J 0 bases, leaving 10 bases between the germline ends. CDR3 sequence (DNA): TGTGCCAGCTCACCGATTACGGGTAGCACAGATACGCAGTATTTT. Protein product: CASSPITGSTDTQYF.

This chain links TRBV5-1 with TRBJ1-2; TRBD1 matches at 10 bases. The germline V gene has CDR1 SGHRS and CDR2 YFSETQ. V gave up 2 bases and J gave up 3 bases; unmatched junction bases: 4. The CDR3 covers 15 residues. The CDR3 loop reads CASSFTGTGDYGYTF. CDR3 sequence (DNA): TGCGCCAGCAGCTTTACCGGGACAGGGGACTATGGCTACACCTTC. Based on the CDR3 plus reference TRBV5-1 and TRBJ1-2, the full variable domain is KAGVTQTPRYLIKTRGQQVTLSCSPISGHRSVSWYQQTPGQGLQFLFEYFSETQRNKGNFPGRFSGRQFSNSRSEMNVSTLELGDSALYLCASSFTGTGDYGYTFGSGTRLTVV.

The rearrangement links TRBV20-1 to TRBJ2-7; 8 nucleotides match TRBD2. Germline V lookup: CDR1 DFQATT, CDR2 SNEGSKA (reference sequence). The CDR3 covers 11 residues. The CDR3 loop reads CGSGIGYEQYF. The CDR3 DNA reads as TGCGGTAGCGGGATAGGTTACGAGCAGTACTTC.